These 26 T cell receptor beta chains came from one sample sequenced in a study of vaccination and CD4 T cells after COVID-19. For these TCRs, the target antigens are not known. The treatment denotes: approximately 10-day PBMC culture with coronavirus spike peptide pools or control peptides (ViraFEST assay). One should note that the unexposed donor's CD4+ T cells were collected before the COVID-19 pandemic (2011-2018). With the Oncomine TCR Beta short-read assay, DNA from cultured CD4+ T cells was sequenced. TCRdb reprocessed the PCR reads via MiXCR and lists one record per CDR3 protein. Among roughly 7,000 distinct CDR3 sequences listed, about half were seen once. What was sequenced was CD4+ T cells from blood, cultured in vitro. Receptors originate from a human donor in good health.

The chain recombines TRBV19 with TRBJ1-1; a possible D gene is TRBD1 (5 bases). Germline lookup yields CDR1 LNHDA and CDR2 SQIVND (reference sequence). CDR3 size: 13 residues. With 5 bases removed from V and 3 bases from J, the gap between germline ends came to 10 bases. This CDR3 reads CASSHQGDTEAFF. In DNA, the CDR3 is TGTGCCAGTAGTCATCAGGGCGACACTGAAGCTTTCTTT.

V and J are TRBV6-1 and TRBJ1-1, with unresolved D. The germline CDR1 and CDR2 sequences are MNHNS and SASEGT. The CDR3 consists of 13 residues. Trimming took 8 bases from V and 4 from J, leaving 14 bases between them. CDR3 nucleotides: TGTGCCAGCTGTAAACTAGAGGTCACTGAAGCTTTCTTT. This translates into CASCKLEVTEAFF.

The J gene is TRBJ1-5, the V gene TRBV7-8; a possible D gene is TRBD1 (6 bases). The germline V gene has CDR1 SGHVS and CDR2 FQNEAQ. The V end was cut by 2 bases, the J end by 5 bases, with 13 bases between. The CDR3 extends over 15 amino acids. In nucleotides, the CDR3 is TGTGCCAGCAGCTTACCGACAGGAGGAGATCAGCCCCAGCATTTT. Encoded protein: CASSLPTGGDQPQHF.

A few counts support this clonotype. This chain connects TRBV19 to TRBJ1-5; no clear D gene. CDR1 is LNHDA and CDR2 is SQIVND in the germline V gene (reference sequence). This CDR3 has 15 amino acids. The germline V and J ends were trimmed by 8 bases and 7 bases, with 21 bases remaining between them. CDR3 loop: CASSVRGEGWQPQHF. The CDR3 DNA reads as TGTGCCAGTTCAGTGCGGGGAGAGGGATGGCAGCCCCAGCATTTT.

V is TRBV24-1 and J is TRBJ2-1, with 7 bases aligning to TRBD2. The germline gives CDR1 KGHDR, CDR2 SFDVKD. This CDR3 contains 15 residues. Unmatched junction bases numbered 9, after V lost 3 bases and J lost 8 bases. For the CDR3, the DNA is TGTGCCACCAGTGATCCCCGGACTAGTCGGGATGAGCAGTTCTTC. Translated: CATSDPRTSRDEQFF.

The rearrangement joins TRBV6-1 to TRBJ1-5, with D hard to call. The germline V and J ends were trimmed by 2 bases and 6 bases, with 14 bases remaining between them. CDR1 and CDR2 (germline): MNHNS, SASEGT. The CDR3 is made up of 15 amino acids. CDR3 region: CASSEYWELGQPQHF. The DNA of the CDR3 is TGTGCCAGCAGTGAATACTGGGAACTCGGTCAGCCCCAGCATTTT.

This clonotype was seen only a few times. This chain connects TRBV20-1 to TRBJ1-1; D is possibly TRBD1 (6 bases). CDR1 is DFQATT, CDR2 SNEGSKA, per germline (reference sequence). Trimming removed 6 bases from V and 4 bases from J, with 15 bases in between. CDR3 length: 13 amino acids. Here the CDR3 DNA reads TGCAGTGCCGTGAAGGGGGGGGGCACTGAAGCTTTCTTT. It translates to CSAVKGGGTEAFF.

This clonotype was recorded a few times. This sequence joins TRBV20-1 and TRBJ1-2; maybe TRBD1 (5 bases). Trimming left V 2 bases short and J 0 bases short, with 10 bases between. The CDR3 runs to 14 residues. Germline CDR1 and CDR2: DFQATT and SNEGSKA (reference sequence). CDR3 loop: CSARQTATNYGYTF. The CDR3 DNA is TGCAGTGCTAGACAGACAGCCACTAACTATGGCTACACCTTC.

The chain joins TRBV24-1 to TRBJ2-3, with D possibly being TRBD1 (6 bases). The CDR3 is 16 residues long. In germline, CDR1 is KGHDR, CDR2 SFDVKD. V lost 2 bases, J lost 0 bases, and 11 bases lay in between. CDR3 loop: CATSDSDRTSTDTQYF. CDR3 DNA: TGTGCCACCAGTGATTCTGACAGGACTAGCACAGATACGCAGTATTTT.

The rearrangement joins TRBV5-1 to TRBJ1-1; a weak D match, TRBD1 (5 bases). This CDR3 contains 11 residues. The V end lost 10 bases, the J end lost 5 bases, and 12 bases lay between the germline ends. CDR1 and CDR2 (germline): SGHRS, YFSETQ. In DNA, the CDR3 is TGCGCCTGCGAGGGGCAAACTGAAGCTTTCTTT. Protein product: CACEGQTEAFF.

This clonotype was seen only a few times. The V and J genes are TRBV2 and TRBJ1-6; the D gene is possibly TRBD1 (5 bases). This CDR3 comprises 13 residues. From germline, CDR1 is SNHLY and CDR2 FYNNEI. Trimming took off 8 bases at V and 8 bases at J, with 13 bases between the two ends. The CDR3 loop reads CASRSGRDSPLHF. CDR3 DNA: TGTGCCAGCCGGTCGGGGCGAGATTCACCCCTCCACTTT.

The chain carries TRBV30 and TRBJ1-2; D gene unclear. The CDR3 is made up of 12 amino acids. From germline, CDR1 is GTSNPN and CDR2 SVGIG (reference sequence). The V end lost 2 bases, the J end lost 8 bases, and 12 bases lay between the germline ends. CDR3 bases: TGTGCCTGGAGTCCACGGGCTTCGGGCTACACCTTC. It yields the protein CAWSPRASGYTF.

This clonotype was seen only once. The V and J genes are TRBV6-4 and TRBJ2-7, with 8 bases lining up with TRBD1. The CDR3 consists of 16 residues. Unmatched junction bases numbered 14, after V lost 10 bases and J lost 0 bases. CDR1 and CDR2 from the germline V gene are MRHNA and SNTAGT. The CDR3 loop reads CAISVPGQGASYEQYF. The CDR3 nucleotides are TGTGCCATATCCGTCCCCGGACAGGGAGCCTCCTACGAGCAGTACTTC.

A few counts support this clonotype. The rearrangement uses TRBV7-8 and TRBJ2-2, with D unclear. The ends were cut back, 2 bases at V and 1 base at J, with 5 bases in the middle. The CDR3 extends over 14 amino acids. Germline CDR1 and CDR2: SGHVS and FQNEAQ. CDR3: CASSLLRNTGELFF. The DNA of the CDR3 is TGTGCCAGCAGCTTATTGCGGAACACCGGGGAGCTGTTTTTT.

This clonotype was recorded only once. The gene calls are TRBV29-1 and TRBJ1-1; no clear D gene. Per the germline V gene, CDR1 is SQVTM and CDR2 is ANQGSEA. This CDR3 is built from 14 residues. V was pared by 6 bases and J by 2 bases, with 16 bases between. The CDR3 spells CSVTEPSTNTEAFF. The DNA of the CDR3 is TGCAGCGTGACCGAGCCGTCCACTAACACTGAAGCTTTCTTT.

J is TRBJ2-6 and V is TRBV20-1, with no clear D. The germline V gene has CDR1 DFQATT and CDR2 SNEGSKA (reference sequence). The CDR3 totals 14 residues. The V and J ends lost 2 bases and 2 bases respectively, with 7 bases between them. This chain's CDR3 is CSARKGTGANVLTF. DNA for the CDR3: TGCAGTGCTAGAAAGGGAACTGGGGCCAACGTCCTGACTTTC.

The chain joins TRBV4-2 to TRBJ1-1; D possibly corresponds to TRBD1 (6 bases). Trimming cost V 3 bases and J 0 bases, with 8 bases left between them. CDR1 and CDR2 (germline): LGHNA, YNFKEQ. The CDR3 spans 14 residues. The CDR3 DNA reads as TGTGCCAGCAGCCAGGGACATCTGAACACTGAAGCTTTCTTT. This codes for CASSQGHLNTEAFF.

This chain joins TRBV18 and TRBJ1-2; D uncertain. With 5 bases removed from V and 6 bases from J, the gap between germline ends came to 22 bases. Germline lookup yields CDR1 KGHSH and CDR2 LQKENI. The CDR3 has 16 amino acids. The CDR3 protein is CASSGLSPRAVHGYTF. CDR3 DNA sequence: TGTGCCAGCTCAGGACTATCCCCTCGAGCGGTTCATGGCTACACCTTC.

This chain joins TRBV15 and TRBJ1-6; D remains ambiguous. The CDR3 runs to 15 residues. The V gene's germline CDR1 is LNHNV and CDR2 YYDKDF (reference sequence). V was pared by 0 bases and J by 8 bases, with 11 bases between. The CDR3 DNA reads TGTGCCACCAGCAGAGATAAAAGCGCAGATTCACCCCTCCACTTT. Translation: CATSRDKSADSPLHF. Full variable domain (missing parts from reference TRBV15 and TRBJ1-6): DAMVIQNPRYQVTQFGKPVTLSCSQTLNHNVMYWYQQKSSQAPKLLFHYYDKDFNNEADTPDNFQSRRPNTSFCFLDIRSPGLGDTAMYLCATSRDKSADSPLHFGNGTRLTVT.

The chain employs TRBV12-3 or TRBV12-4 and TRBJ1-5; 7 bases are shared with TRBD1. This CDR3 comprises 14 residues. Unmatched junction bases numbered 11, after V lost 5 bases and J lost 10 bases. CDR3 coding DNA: TGTGCCAGCAGTCCCGAGACAGGGCGCGGACCCCAGCATTTT. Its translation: CASSPETGRGPQHF.

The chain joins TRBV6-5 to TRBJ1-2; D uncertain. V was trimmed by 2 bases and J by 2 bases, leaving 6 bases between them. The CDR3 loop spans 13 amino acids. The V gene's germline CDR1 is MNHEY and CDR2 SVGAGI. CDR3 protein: CASSYVGNYGYTF. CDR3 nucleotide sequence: TGTGCCAGCAGTTACGTGGGGAACTATGGCTACACCTTC.

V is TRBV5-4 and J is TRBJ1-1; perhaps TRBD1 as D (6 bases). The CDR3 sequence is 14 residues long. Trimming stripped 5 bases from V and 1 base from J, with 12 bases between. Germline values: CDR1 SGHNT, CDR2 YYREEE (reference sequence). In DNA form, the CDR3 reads TGTGCCAGCAGAAGACAGGAGCCGAACACTGAAGCTTTCTTT. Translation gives CASRRQEPNTEAFF.

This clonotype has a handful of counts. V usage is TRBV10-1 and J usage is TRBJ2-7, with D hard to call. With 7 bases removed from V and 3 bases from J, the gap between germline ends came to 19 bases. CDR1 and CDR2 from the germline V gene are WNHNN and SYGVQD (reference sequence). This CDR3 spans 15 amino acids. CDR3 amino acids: CASTSTPRSHYEQYF. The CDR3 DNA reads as TGCGCCAGCACCTCCACCCCTAGATCCCACTACGAGCAGTACTTC.

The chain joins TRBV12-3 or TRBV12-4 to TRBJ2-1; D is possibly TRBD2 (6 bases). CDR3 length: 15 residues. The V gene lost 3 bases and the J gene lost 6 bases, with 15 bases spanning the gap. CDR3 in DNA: TGTGCCAGCAGTTTCCGACTAGGGGCCGGCAATGAGCAGTTCTTC. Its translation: CASSFRLGAGNEQFF.

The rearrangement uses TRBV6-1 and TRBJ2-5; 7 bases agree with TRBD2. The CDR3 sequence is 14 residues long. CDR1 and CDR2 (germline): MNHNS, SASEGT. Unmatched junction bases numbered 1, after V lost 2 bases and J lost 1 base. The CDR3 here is CASSESGAQETQYF. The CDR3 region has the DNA TGTGCCAGCAGTGAAAGCGGGGCCCAAGAGACCCAGTACTTC.

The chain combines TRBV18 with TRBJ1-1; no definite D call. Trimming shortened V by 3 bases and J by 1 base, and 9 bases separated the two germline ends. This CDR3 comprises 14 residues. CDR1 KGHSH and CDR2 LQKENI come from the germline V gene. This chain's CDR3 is CASSPTRENTEAFF. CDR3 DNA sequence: TGTGCCAGCTCACCGACACGGGAGAACACTGAAGCTTTCTTT.